These 31 T cell receptor beta chains came from one sample sequenced in a study of blood T cell repertoires in COVID-19. The method was immunoSEQ multiplex PCR; TCRdb's version includes in-frame clones alone and lacks a portion of them. The table has tens of thousands of clones, 90% seen once. Specimen: peripheral blood. All receptors derive from a human donor in a cohort sampled during active COVID-19.

The V gene is TRBV19, the J gene TRBJ1-3; D remains ambiguous. Germline CDR1 LNHDA, CDR2 SQIVND (reference sequence). Trimming pared 7 bases from V and 0 bases from J, leaving 7 bases between. This CDR3 contains 13 residues. Here the CDR3 reads CASTPDSGNTIYF. The CDR3 nucleotides read TGTGCCAGTACGCCAGACTCTGGAAACACCATATATTTT.

In its sample, this clone was seen a few times. The chain links TRBV6-2 or TRBV6-3 to TRBJ2-5; D gene uncertain. Trimming removed 5 bases from V and 5 bases from J, with 15 bases in between. This CDR3 has 14 residues. The germline gives CDR1 MNHEY, CDR2 SVGEGT. CDR3 nucleotide sequence: TGTGCCAGCAGTCGACTGCCTTGGATGGAGACCCAGTACTTC. Translated: CASSRLPWMETQYF.

This chain uses TRBV5-1 with TRBJ2-6; the match to TRBD2 covers 8 bases. J was trimmed by 4 bases and V by 0 bases; bases with no gene match: 3. This CDR3 is 16 amino acids long. The germline CDR1 and CDR2 sequences are SGHRS and YFSETQ. CDR3 in DNA: TGCGCCAGCAGCTTGGCCGGGGGGGCGGGGGCCAACGTCCTGACTTTC. Its protein is CASSLAGGAGANVLTF.

The chain has TRBV24-1 and TRBJ2-7; 10 bases line up with TRBD1. There are 17 residues in the CDR3. CDR1 and CDR2 (germline): KGHDR, SFDVKD. The J segment lost 5 bases and the V segment lost 1 base, leaving 10 bases of the junction unmatched. The CDR3 DNA reads as TGTGCCACCAGTGATTTTGCTCGGGACAGGGGTCTCCACGAGCAGTACGTC. Its translation: CATSDFARDRGLHEQYV.

V and J are TRBV6-5 and TRBJ1-5; 9 nucleotides match TRBD1. Germline V gene sequence: CDR1 MNHEY, CDR2 SVGAGI. The CDR3 spans 15 residues. V lost 4 bases to trimming and J lost 4 bases; unmatched junction nucleotides: 5. The CDR3 sequence is CASSWDRDLNQPQHF. The CDR3 DNA is TGTGCCAGCAGTTGGGACAGGGATCTGAATCAGCCCCAGCATTTT.

J is TRBJ2-7 and V is TRBV28; TRBD2 matches 8 bases. Germline V gene data show CDR1 as MDHEN and CDR2 as SYDVKM. The ends lost 6 bases at V and 5 bases at J; junction bases unmatched: 12. CDR3 length: 15 residues. This chain's CDR3 is CASRPTLAGPNEQYF. The CDR3 DNA reads as TGTGCCAGCAGACCAACCTTAGCGGGACCCAACGAGCAGTACTTC.

This chain links TRBV7-2 with TRBJ2-5; 12 positions agree with TRBD2. The CDR3 contains 14 residues. V gave up 5 bases and J gave up 5 bases; unmatched junction bases: 3. The germline gives CDR1 SGHTA, CDR2 FQGNSA. The CDR3, as DNA: TGTGCCAGCAGCCGGACTAGCGGGGATGAGACCCAGTACTTC. Protein product: CASSRTSGDETQYF. Using reference TRBV7-2 and TRBJ2-5 for the parts outside the CDR3, the full variable domain is GAGVSQSPSNKVTEKGKDVELRCDPISGHTALYWYRQSLGQGLEFLIYFQGNSAPDKSGLPSDRFSAERTGGSVSTLTIQRTQQEDSAVYLCASSRTSGDETQYFGPGTRLLVL.

The chain joins TRBV5-5 to TRBJ2-1; perhaps TRBD1 as D (5 bases). V was pared by 0 bases and J by 4 bases, with 11 bases between. The CDR3 covers 15 residues. Germline assignment: CDR1 SGHKS and CDR2 YYEKEE (reference sequence). The CDR3 DNA reads TGTGCCAGCAGCTTGGAGGGGTCGAGGTACAATGAGCAGTTCTTC. It codes for CASSLEGSRYNEQFF. Using reference TRBV5-5 and TRBJ2-1 for the parts outside the CDR3, the full variable domain is DAGVTQSPTHLIKTRGQQVTLRCSPISGHKSVSWYQQVLGQGPQFIFQYYEKEERGRGNFPDRFSARQFPNYSSELNVNALLLGDSALYLCASSLEGSRYNEQFFGPGTRLTVL.

The rearrangement uses TRBV18 and TRBJ1-5; no firm D call. The CDR3 runs to 13 residues. Germline CDR1 and CDR2: KGHSH and LQKENI. V was pared by 2 bases and J by 8 bases, with 10 bases between. In nucleotides, the CDR3 is TGTGCCAGCTCACCAGGCAGGAAAGAGCCCCAGCATTTT. Translated: CASSPGRKEPQHF. The complete variable domain, with remaining parts taken from reference TRBV18 and TRBJ1-5, reads NAGVMQNPRHLVRRRGQEARLRCSPMKGHSHVYWYRQLPEEGLKFMVYLQKENIIDESGMPKERFSAEFPKEGPSILRIQQVVRGDSAAYFCASSPGRKEPQHFGDGTRLSIL.

The chain recombines TRBV5-4 with TRBJ1-4; the D gene is possibly TRBD1 (5 bases). There are 16 residues in the CDR3. The germline V gene encodes CDR1 SGHNT and CDR2 YYREEE (reference sequence). Trimming left V 3 bases short and J 0 bases short, with 12 bases between. The CDR3 DNA reads TGTGCCAGCAGCTGGGGGAGGACTACAACTAATGAAAAACTGTTTTTT. This encodes CASSWGRTTTNEKLFF.

This chain connects TRBV6-5 to TRBJ2-2, with D possibly being TRBD2 (7 bases). Per germline, CDR1 MNHEY and CDR2 SVGAGI. CDR3 length equals 15 residues. V lost 5 bases, J lost 2 bases, and 12 bases lay in between. CDR3 protein: CASSRGAINTGELFF. The CDR3 DNA reads as TGTGCCAGCAGTCGGGGGGCTATAAACACCGGGGAGCTGTTTTTT.

The chain links TRBV12-3 or TRBV12-4 to TRBJ1-1; a possible D gene is TRBD1 (5 bases). CDR3 length equals 10 residues. Trimming cost V 7 bases and J 7 bases, with 7 bases left between them. CDR3 bases: TGTGCCAGCATGGGGGGTGAAGCTTTCTTT. It is translated as CASMGGEAFF.

The gene calls are TRBV12-3 or TRBV12-4 and TRBJ2-7, with D possibly matching TRBD1 (6 bases). V was pared by 1 base and J by 4 bases, with 8 bases between. The CDR3 is 13 residues long. The CDR3 nucleotides are TGTGCCAGCAGTTTAGGGACAGAGTACGAGCAGTACTTC. Translating gives CASSLGTEYEQYF.

The chain combines TRBV5-5 with TRBJ2-1; TRBD1 matches at 7 bases. This CDR3 contains 13 residues. Germline values: CDR1 SGHKS, CDR2 YYEKEE (reference sequence). The ends lost 1 base at V and 7 bases at J; junction bases unmatched: 2. For the CDR3, the DNA is TGTGCCAGCAGCTTGACAGGGGCGAATGAGCAGTTCTTC. Translation gives CASSLTGANEQFF.

V is TRBV5-5 and J is TRBJ2-1; a possible D gene is TRBD2 (5 bases). Germline CDR1 SGHKS, CDR2 YYEKEE (reference sequence). V dropped 5 bases and J dropped 7 bases, with 13 bases sitting between them. This CDR3 region has 13 residues. The CDR3: CASRSRPGNEQFF. CDR3 nucleotides: TGTGCCAGCAGGTCAAGACCGGGAAATGAGCAGTTCTTC.

This clone was found once. The rearrangement uses TRBV3-1 (or the pseudogene TRBV3-2) and TRBJ1-2; 9 bases fit TRBD1. The junction had 5 bases not matched to a gene; V was cut back by 0 bases and J by 6 bases. The CDR3 is 15 residues long. Germline V gene sequence: CDR1 LGHDT, CDR2 YNNKEL (reference sequence). The CDR3: CASSQDLTGGNGYTF. DNA for the CDR3: TGTGCCAGCAGCCAAGATCTTACAGGGGGCAATGGCTACACCTTC.

The V and J genes are TRBV9 and TRBJ1-1, with D possibly TRBD1 on 6 matching bases. In germline, CDR1 is SGDLS, CDR2 YYNGEE. CDR3 size: 12 residues. V was shortened by 4 bases and J by 8 bases, with 12 bases between the two germline ends. CDR3 loop: CASSPRGGEAFF. CDR3 DNA: TGTGCCAGCAGCCCACGAGGGGGAGAAGCTTTCTTT.

The J gene is TRBJ2-2, the V gene TRBV30; TRBD1 is a possible D gene (6 bases). The CDR3 consists of 13 residues. V lost 4 bases and J 2 bases, leaving 8 bases between the germline ends. Looked up from germline, CDR1 is GTSNPN and CDR2 is SVGIG (reference sequence). The CDR3 nucleotides read TGTGCCTGGAAGGGGACAAACACCGGGGAGCTGTTTTTT. The encoded protein is CAWKGTNTGELFF.

V gene TRBV30 combines with J gene TRBJ2-2; TRBD2 is a possible D gene (6 bases). The germline V and J ends were trimmed by 7 bases and 0 bases, with 24 bases remaining between them. This CDR3 spans 18 amino acids. CDR1 is GTSNPN, CDR2 SVGIG, per germline (reference sequence). CDR3 bases: TGTGCCTTAGATCACCGGGACTTCCCATCTTCGAACACCGGGGAGCTGTTTTTT. Protein product: CALDHRDFPSSNTGELFF.

The genes are TRBV18 and TRBJ1-1; possible D gene TRBD1, 5 bases. Germline CDR1 reads KGHSH; CDR2 reads LQKENI. V lost 5 bases to trimming and J lost 1 base, with 14 bases between them. The CDR3 totals 15 residues. CDR3 bases: TGTGCCAGCTCAAGGCGGACAACTACGAACACTGAAGCTTTCTTT. It encodes CASSRRTTTNTEAFF.

The V gene is TRBV7-2, the J gene TRBJ2-3; D is unresolved. The germline V gene has CDR1 SGHTA and CDR2 FQGNSA. The CDR3 runs 16 residues. Between the trimmed V and J ends, which lost 3 bases and 1 base, there was a span of 14 bases. The CDR3 loop reads CASSFSIPTRTDTQYF. For the CDR3, the DNA is TGTGCCAGCAGCTTCAGTATTCCAACGCGCACAGATACGCAGTATTTT.

This sequence joins TRBV6-6 and TRBJ2-4; a possible D gene is TRBD1 (6 bases). Trimming left V 8 bases short and J 6 bases short, with 20 bases between. Per the germline V gene, CDR1 is MNHNY and CDR2 is SVGAGI (reference sequence). CDR3 size: 15 residues. CDR3 bases: TGTGCCAGCGCACGACAGGCGGTTTGGGGAAACATTCAGTACTTC. Translated, it gives CASARQAVWGNIQYF.

The chain has TRBV4-1 and TRBJ2-7; TRBD1 agrees at 9 bases. After removal of 1 base from V and 4 bases from J, the junction contained 5 bases not matched to a gene. This CDR3 is built from 15 residues. Germline CDR1 and CDR2: MGHRA and YSYEKL. The CDR3 spells CASSQGQGVGYEQYF. Here the CDR3 DNA reads TGCGCCAGCAGCCAAGGACAGGGGGTAGGGTACGAGCAGTACTTC.

The chain carries TRBV11-2 and TRBJ2-1, with TRBD2 matching over 7 bases. CDR3 length equals 18 residues. Germline trimming cut 4 bases from V and 2 bases from J; bases unmatched to any gene: 14. Germline V gene data show CDR1 as SGHAT and CDR2 as FQNNGV. CDR3 sequence (DNA): TGTGCCAGCAGCTCCCCGAGACGACTAGCTGAGGCCTACAATGAGCAGTTCTTC. This sequence encodes CASSSPRRLAEAYNEQFF.

The genes are TRBV5-6 and TRBJ2-2; possibly TRBD2 for D (5 bases). The CDR3 is 17 residues long. Germline loops: CDR1 SGHDT, CDR2 YYEEEE. Trimming took 1 base from V and 6 from J, leaving 19 bases between them. CDR3 region: CASSLNPAAMRAGELFF. CDR3 sequence (DNA): TGTGCCAGCAGCTTGAATCCGGCGGCGATGAGGGCCGGGGAGCTGTTTTTT.

This clone was counted a single time. This rearrangement joins TRBV7-8 to TRBJ2-2; D perhaps matches TRBD2 (5 bases). The CDR3 totals 15 residues. Per the germline V gene, CDR1 is SGHVS and CDR2 is FQNEAQ. Trimming removed 3 bases from V and 1 base from J, with 9 bases in between. Written as DNA, the CDR3 is TGTGCCAGCAGCTTCGACTATCGGAACACCGGGGAGCTGTTTTTT. Encoded protein: CASSFDYRNTGELFF.

CDR3 DNA: TGTGCCAGCAGGGCCGGGACTCGGCCCCAGCATTTT. Its protein is CASRAGTRPQHF. V gene TRBV12-3 or TRBV12-4 combines with J gene TRBJ1-5; tentative D call: TRBD1 (5 bases). CDR3 length: 12 residues. V lost 6 bases and J lost 9, with 12 bases in between.

The gene calls are TRBV14 and TRBJ1-3, with D possibly matching TRBD1 (5 bases). CDR1 is SGHDN, CDR2 FVKESK, per germline. The V end lost 1 base, the J end lost 2 bases, and 21 bases lay between the germline ends. The CDR3 consists of 19 residues. The CDR3 here is CASSQVSIKYAGPGNTIYF. Here the CDR3 DNA reads TGTGCCAGCAGCCAAGTTAGCATCAAGTATGCAGGGCCTGGAAACACCATATATTTT. Complete variable domain (other parts from reference TRBV14 and TRBJ1-3): EAGVTQFPSHSVIEKGQTVTLRCDPISGHDNLYWYRRVMGKEIKFLLHFVKESKQDESGMPNNRFLAERTGGTYSTLKVQPAELEDSGVYFCASSQVSIKYAGPGNTIYFGEGSWLTVV.

J is TRBJ1-2 and V is TRBV14; no clear D gene. Germline CDR1 reads SGHDN; CDR2 reads FVKESK. With 1 base removed from V and 4 bases from J, the gap between germline ends came to 10 bases. The CDR3 totals 14 residues. CDR3 sequence reads: CASSQALLTYGYTF. CDR3 bases: TGTGCCAGCAGCCAAGCACTCCTTACCTATGGCTACACCTTC.

The chain employs TRBV5-4 and TRBJ2-4; no firm D call. CDR3 length equals 13 residues. Germline V lookup: CDR1 SGHNT, CDR2 YYREEE (reference sequence). V lost 1 base, J lost 7 bases, and 9 bases lay in between. CDR3 in DNA: TGTGCCAGCAGCTTGTCAGGTTTGAACATTCAGTACTTC. It is translated as CASSLSGLNIQYF.

CDR3 coding DNA: TGTGCCAGCAGTCAACCCCGGAGGGGAACAAACACCGGGGAGCTGTTTTTT. Residues: CASSQPRRGTNTGELFF. The J gene is TRBJ2-2, the V gene TRBV6-6, with a tentative D call TRBD2 (6 bases). V dropped 5 bases and J dropped 2 bases, with 18 bases sitting between them. The CDR3 is 17 residues long. Germline lookup yields CDR1 MNHNY and CDR2 SVGAGI (reference sequence).